The clone carrying this T cell receptor beta chain has only a few counts. The sample comes from a study of OX40 agonist ivuxolimab in advanced cancers. Using immunoSEQ multiplex PCR, the repertoire was profiled, and TCRdb retains in-frame clones only, with some absent. The sample holds about 94,000 clones, 92% seen once. Trimming removed 2 bases at V and 0 bases at J, with 4 bases between. The CDR3 is 13 amino acids. Germline CDR1 reads MNHNS; CDR2 reads SASEGT. This sequence was found in an adult with an advanced solid tumor such as melanoma, head and neck, liver or kidney cancer. The material sequenced was CD4+ or CD8+ T cells sorted from blood, taken in a trial of the OX40 agonist ivuxolimab. The chain employs TRBV6-1 and TRBJ1-1; D unclear. Written as DNA, the CDR3 is TGTGCCAGCAGTGAACCTTTGAACACTGAAGCTTTCTTT. It translates to CASSEPLNTEAFF.